A single TCR beta chain is shown here with its context. The sample originates from a study of CD8+ T cells in alopecia areata. Stated treatment: oral pan-JAK inhibitor, 5-10 mg twice daily. Sequencing templates came from extracted RNA that was reverse transcribed into cDNA. TCRdb's copy holds only in-frame clones and misses some; the assay was immunoSEQ multiplex PCR. Of over 95,000 clones listed, less than 70% were seen once; the top ten hold roughly 3.5%. V lost 3 bases and J lost 0; bases outside the gene matches: 8. The CDR3 consists of 17 residues. Germline V gives CDR1 MGHDK, CDR2 SYGVNS. The sequenced sample was CD4+ T cells sorted from blood, obtained at week 24, from a patient treated with tofacitinib. The TCR was taken from a human donor with alopecia areata. The V and J genes are TRBV25-1 and TRBJ2-1; 7 bases match TRBD1. The CDR3: CASSDLPRDSSYNEQFF. DNA of the CDR3: TGTGCCAGCAGTGATTTGCCCCGGGACAGCTCCTACAATGAGCAGTTCTTC.